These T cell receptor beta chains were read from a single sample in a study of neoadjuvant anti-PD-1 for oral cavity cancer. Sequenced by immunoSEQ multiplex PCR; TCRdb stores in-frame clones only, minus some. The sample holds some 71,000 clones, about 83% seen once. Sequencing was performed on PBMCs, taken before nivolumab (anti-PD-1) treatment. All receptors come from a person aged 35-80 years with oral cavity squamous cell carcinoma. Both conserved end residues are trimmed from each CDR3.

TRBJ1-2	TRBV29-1	SVGLRGNNYGYT
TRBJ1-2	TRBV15	ATSRDLRRGGYT
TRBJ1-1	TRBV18	ASSPSTEAF
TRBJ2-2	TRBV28	ASTKTVNTGELF
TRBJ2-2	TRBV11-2	ASSSTQGRGTGELF
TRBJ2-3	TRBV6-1	ASSAYRTSGNTDTQY
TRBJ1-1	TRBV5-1	ASSKRGRTGRNTEAF
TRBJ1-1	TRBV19	ASSIGTPMNTEAF
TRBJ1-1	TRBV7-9	ASSLDMNTEAF
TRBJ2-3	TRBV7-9	ASSSWTSGGSDTQY
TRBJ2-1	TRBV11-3	ASSLDQGGSGSYNEQF
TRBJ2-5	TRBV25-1	ASSRNSGLQETQY
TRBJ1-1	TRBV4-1	ASSEQSWTEAF
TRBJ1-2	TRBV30	AWSVTGNYGYT
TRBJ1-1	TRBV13	ASSLKQGTEAF
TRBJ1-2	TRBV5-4	ASSLAGQGSHGYT
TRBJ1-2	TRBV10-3	AISGVGGREGGYT
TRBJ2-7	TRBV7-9	ASSAQGISYEQY
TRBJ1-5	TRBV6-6	ASSYSAGGGHQPQH
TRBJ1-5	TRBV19	ASRNRFNQPQH
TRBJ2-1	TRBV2	ASSEMWTTNEQF
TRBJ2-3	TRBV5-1	ASSLRGLREGADTQY
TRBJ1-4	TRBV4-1	ASSQPSGAHEKLF
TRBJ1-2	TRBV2	ASSEPGKYGYT
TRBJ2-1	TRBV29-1	SVEVGGYNEQF
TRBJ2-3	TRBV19	ASSEGEGLVFVRQY